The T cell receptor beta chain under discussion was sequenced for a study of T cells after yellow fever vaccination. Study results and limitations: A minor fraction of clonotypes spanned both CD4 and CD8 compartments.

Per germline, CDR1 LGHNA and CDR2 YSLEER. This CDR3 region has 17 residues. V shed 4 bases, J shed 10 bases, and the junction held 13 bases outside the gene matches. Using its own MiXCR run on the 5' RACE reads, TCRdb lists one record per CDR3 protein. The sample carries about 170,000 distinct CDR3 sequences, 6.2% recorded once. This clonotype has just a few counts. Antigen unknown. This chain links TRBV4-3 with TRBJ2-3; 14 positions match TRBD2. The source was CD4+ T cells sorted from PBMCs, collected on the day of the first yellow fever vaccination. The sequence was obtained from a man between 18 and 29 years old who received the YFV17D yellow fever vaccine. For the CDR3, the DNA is TGCGCCAGCAGCCTCCATGTGGGGACTAGCGGGGGATGGGCGCAGTATTTT. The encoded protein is CASSLHVGTSGGWAQYF.